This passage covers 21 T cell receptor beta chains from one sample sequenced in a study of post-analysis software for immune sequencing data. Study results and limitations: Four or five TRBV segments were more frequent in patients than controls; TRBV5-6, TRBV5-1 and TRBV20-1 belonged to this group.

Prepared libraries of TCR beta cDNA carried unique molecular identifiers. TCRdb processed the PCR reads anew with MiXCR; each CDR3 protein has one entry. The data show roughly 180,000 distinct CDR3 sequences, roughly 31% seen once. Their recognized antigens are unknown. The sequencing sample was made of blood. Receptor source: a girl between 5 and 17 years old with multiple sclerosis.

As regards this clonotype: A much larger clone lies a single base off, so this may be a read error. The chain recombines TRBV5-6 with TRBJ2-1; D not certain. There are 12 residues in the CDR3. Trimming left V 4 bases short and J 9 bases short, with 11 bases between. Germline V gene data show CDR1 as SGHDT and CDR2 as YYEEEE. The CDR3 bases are TGTGCCAGCAGCGCCTCGGAGTTTGAGCAGTTCTTC. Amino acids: CASSASEFEQFF.

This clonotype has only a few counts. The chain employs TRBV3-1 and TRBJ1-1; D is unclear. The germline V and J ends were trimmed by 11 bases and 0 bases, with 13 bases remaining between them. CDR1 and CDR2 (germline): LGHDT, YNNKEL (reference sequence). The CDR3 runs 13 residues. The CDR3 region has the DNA TGTGCCGCCAGCGGCAGGTTGAACACTGAAGCTTTCTTT. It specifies CAASGRLNTEAFF.

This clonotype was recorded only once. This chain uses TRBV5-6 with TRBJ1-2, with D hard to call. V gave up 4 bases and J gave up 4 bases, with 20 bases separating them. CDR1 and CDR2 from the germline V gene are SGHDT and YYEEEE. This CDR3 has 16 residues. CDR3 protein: CASSPLASGRSYGYTF. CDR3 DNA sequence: TGTGCCAGCAGCCCTCTGGCAAGTGGCAGAAGCTATGGCTACACCTTC.

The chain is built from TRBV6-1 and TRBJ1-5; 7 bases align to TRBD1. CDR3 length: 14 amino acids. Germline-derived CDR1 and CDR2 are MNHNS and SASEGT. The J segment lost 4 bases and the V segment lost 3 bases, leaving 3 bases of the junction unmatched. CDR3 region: CASSEGQTNQPQHF. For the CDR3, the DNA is TGTGCCAGCAGTGAGGGACAGACTAATCAGCCCCAGCATTTT.

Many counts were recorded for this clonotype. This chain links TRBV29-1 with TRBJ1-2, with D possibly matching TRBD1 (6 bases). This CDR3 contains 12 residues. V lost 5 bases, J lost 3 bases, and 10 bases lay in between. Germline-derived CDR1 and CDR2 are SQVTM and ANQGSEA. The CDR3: CSVWGADYGYTF. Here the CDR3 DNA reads TGCAGCGTTTGGGGGGCGGACTATGGCTACACCTTC.

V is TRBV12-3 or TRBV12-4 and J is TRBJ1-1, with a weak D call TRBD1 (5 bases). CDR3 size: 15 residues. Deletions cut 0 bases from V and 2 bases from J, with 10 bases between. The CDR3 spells CASSLARQGNTEAFF. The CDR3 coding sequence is TGTGCCAGCAGTTTAGCGCGCCAGGGCAACACTGAAGCTTTCTTT.

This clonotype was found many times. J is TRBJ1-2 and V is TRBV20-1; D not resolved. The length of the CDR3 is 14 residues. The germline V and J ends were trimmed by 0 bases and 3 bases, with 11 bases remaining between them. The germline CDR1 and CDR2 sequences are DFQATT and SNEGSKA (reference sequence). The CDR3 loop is CSARDLQEYYGYTF. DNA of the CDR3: TGCAGTGCTAGAGATCTCCAGGAATACTATGGCTACACCTTC.

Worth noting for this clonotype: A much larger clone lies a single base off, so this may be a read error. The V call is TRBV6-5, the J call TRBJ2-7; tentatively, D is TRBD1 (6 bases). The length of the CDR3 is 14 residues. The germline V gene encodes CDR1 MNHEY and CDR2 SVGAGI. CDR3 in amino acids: CASRYSQGSYEQYF. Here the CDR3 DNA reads TGTGCCAGCAGGTACTCACAGGGCTCCTACGAGCAGTACTTC.

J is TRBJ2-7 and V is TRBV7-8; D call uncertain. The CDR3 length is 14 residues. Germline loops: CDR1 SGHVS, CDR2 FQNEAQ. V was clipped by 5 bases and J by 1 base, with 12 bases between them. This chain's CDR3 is CASSRSDGSYEQYF. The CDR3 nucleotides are TGTGCCAGCAGCCGGTCGGACGGATCCTACGAGCAGTACTTC.

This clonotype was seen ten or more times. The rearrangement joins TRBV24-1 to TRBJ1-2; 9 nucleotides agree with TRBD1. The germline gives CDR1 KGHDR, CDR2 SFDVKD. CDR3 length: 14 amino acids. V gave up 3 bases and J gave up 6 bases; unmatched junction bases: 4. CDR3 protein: CATSDRDRVNGYTF. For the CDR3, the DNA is TGTGCCACCAGTGATCGGGACAGGGTTAATGGCTACACCTTC.

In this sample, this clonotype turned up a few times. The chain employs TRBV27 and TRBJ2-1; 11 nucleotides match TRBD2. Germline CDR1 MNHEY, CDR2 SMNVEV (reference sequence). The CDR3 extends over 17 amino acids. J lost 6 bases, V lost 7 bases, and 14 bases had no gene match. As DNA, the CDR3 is TGTGCCAGCACCATCATTCCGGTGCTAGCGGGGGGCAATGAGCAGTTCTTC. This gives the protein CASTIIPVLAGGNEQFF.

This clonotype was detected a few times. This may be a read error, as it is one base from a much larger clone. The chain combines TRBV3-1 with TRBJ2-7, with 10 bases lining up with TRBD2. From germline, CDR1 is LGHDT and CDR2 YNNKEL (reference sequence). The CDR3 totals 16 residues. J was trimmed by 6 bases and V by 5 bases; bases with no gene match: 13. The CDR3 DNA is TGTGCCAGCAGCTCCCATGGTAGCGGGAGGAGGAGCGAGCAGTACTTC. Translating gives CASSSHGSGRRSEQYF.

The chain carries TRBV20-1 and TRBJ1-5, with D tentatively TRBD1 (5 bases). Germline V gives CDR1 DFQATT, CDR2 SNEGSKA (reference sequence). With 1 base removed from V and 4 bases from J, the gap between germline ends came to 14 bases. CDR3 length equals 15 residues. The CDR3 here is CSARGGRFVNQPQHF. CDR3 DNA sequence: TGCAGTGCTAGAGGGGGGAGGTTTGTTAATCAGCCCCAGCATTTT.

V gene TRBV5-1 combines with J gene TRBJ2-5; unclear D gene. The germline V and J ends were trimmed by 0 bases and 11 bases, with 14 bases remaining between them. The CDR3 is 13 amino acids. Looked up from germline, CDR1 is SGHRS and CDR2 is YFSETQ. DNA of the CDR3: TGCGCCAGCAGCTTGGGGGGATACAATGAGCAGTACTTC. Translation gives CASSLGGYNEQYF.

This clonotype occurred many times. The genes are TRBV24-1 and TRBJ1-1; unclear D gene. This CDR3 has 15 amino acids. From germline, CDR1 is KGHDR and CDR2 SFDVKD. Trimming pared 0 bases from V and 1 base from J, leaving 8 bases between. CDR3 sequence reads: CATSDLGLRNTEAFF. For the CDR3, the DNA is TGTGCCACCAGTGATTTGGGACTCCGGAACACTGAAGCTTTCTTT.

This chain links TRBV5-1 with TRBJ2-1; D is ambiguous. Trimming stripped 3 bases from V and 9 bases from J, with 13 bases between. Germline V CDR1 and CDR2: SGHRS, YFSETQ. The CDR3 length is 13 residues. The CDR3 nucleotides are TGCGCCAGCAGCTCGGCCTCGCCGGGTGAGCAGTTCTTC. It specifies CASSSASPGEQFF.

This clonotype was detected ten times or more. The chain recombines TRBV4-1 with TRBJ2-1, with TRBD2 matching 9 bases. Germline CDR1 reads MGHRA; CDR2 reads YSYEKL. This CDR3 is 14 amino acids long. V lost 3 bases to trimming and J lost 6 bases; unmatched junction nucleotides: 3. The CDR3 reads CASSQGLAPNEQFF. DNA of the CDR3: TGCGCCAGCAGCCAGGGACTAGCTCCCAATGAGCAGTTCTTC.

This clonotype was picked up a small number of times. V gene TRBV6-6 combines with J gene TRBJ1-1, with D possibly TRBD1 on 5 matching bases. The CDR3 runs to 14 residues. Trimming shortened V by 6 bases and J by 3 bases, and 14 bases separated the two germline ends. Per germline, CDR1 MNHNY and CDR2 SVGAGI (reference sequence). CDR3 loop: CASREEGRDTEAFF. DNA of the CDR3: TGTGCCAGCAGGGAAGAGGGACGGGACACTGAAGCTTTCTTT.

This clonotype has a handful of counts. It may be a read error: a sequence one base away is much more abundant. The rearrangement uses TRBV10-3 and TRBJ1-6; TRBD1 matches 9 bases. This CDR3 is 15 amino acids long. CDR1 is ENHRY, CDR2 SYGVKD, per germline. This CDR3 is CAISINRGQNSPPHF. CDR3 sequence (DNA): TGTGCCATCAGTATTAACAGGGGGCAGAATTCACCCCCCCACTTT.

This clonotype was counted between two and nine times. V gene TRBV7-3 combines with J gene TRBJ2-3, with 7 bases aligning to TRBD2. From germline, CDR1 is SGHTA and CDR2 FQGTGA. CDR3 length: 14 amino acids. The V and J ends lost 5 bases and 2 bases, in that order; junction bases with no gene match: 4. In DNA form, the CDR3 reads TGTGCCAGCAGCCGGGGACTAATCACAGATACGCAGTATTTT. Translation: CASSRGLITDTQYF.

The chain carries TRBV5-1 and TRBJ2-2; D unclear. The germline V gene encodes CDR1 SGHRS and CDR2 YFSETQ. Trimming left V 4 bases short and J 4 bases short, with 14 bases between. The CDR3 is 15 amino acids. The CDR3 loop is CASSIGSRLTGELFF. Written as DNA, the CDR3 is TGCGCCAGCAGCATAGGTAGCAGGCTCACCGGGGAGCTGTTTTTT.